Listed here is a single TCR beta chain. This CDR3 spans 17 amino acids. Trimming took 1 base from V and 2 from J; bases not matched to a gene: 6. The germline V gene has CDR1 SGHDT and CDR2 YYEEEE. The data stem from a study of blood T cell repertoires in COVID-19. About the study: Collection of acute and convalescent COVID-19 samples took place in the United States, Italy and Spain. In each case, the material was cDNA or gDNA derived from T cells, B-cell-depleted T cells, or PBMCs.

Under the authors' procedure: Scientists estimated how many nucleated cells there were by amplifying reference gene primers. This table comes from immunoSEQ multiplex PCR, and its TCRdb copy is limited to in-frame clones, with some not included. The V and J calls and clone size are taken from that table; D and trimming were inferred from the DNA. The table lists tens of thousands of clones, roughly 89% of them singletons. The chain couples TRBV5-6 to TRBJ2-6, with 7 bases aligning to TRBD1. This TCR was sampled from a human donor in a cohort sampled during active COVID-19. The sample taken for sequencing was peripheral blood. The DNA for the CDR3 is TGTGCCAGCAGCTTGAGTCTAGGGGGCGCTGGGGCCAACGTCCTGACTTTC. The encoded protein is CASSLSLGGAGANVLTF.